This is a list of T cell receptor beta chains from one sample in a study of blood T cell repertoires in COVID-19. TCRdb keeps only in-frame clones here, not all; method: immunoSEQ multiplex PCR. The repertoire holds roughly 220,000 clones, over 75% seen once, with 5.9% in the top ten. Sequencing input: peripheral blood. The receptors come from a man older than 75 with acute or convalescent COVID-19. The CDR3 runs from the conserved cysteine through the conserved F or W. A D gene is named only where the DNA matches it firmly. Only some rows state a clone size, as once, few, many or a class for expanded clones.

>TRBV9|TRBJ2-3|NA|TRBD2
CASSVVVAGGADTQYF
TGTGCCAGCAGCGTAGTTGTAGCGGGAGGTGCAGATACGCAGTATTTT
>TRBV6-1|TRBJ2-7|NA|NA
CASSEQGGEQYF
TGTGCCAGCAGTGAACAGGGGGGCGAGCAGTACTTC
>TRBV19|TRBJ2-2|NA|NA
CASSRANANTGELFF
TGTGCCAGTAGTAGAGCGAATGCGAACACCGGGGAGCTGTTTTTT
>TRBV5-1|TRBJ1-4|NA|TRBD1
CASSLRGPDNEKLFF
TGCGCCAGCAGCTTGAGGGGGCCCGATAATGAAAAACTGTTTTTT
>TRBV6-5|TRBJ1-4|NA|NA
CASSYDGRGAEKLFF
TGTGCCAGCAGTTACGATGGCCGGGGGGCTGAAAAACTGTTTTTT
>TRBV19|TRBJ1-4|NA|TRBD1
CASSIGVTGVNEKLFF
TGTGCCAGTAGTATAGGGGTGACAGGGGTTAATGAAAAACTGTTTTTT
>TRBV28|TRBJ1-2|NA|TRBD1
CASSSPSGTDYGYTF
TGTGCCAGCAGTTCCCCTTCCGGGACAGACTATGGCTACACCTTC
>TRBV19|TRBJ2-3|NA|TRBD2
CASSTLASSTDTQYF
TGTGCCAGTAGTACACTAGCGTCTAGCACAGATACGCAGTATTTT
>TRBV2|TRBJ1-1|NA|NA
CASSGTSPRVEAFF
TGTGCCAGCAGCGGAACCAGCCCTAGAGTAGAAGCTTTCTTT
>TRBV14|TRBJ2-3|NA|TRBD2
CASSQVFPGGPGDTQYF
TGTGCCAGCAGCCAAGTCTTCCCGGGAGGGCCAGGGGATACGCAGTATTTT
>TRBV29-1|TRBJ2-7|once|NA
CSVDSVMGSYEQYF
TGCAGCGTTGATAGCGTCATGGGGTCCTACGAGCAGTACTTC
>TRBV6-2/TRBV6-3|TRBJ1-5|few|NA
CASSRGGSQPQHF
TGTGCCAGCAGCAGGGGCGGAAGTCAGCCCCAGCATTTT
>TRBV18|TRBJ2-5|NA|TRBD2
CASSPRELAGAETQYF
TGTGCCAGCTCACCCCGGGAACTAGCGGGAGCGGAGACCCAGTACTTC
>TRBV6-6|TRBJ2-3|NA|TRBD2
CASSYIAGADTQYF
TGTGCCAGCAGTTATATTGCGGGAGCGGATACGCAGTATTTT
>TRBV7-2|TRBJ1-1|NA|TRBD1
CASSFSTGALTEAFF
TGTGCCAGCAGCTTCTCGACAGGGGCGCTCACTGAAGCTTTCTTT
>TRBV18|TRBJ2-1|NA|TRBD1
CASSPPPGQGNEQFF
TGTGCCAGCTCACCCCCCCCGGGACAGGGTAATGAGCAGTTCTTC
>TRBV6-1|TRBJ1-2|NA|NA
CASSESGNYGYTF
TGTGCCAGCAGTGAGTCGGGGAACTATGGCTACACCTTC
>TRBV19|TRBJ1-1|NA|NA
CASSLGGLVENTEAFF
TGTGCCAGTAGTCTGGGGGGGTTGGTCGAGAACACTGAAGCTTTCTTT
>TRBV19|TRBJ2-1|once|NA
CASTPFGEGVNEQFF
TGTGCCAGTACCCCCTTCGGGGAGGGGGTCAATGAGCAGTTCTTC
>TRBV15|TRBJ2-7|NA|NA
CATSRAGSRNEQYF
TGTGCCACCAGCAGAGCTGGGAGTAGAAACGAGCAGTACTTC
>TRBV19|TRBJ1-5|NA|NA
CASKTSGGNQPQHF
TGTGCCAGTAAGACGTCGGGGGGCAATCAGCCCCAGCATTTT
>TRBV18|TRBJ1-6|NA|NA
CASSQDKYNSPLHF
TGTGCCAGCTCACAGGACAAGTATAATTCACCCCTCCACTTT
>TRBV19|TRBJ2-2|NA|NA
CASSYGPGSNTGELFF
TGTGCCAGTAGCTATGGGCCAGGATCGAACACCGGGGAGCTGTTTTTT
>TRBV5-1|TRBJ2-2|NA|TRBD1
CASSLRTGVTGELFF
TGCGCCAGCAGCTTGCGGACAGGGGTCACCGGGGAGCTGTTTTTT
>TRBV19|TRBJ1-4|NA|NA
CASKRATDEKLFF
TGTGCCAGTAAGAGGGCTACGGACGAAAAACTGTTTTTT
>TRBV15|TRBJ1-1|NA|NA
CATSREVTVNTEAFF
TGTGCCACCAGCAGAGAGGTAACAGTGAACACTGAAGCTTTCTTT
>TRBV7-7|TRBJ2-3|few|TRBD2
CASSLGLAGAPDTQYF
TGTGCCAGCAGCTTAGGTCTAGCGGGAGCTCCAGATACGCAGTATTTT
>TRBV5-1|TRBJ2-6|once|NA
CASSLGGPLSGANVLTF
TGCGCCAGCAGCTTGGGAGGCCCCCTCTCTGGGGCCAACGTCCTGACTTTC
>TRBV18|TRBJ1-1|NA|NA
CASSPQGENTEAFF
TGTGCCAGCTCACCACAGGGGGAGAACACTGAAGCTTTCTTT
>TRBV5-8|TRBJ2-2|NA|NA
CASSADRLGTGELFF
TGTGCCAGCAGCGCCGACAGGTTAGGCACCGGGGAGCTGTTTTTT
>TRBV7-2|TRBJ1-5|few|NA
CASSSRGGNQPQHF
TGTGCCAGCAGCAGCAGGGGCGGTAATCAGCCCCAGCATTTT
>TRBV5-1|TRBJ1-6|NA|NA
CASSPKGHNSPLHF
TGCGCCAGCTCACCCAAGGGGCATAATTCACCCCTCCACTTT
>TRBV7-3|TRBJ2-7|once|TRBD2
CASSPAGVSYEQYF
TGTGCCAGCAGCCCAGCGGGAGTCTCCTACGAGCAGTACTTC
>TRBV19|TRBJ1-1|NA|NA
CASSMGRNTEAFF
TGTGCCAGTAGTATGGGCAGAAACACTGAAGCTTTCTTT
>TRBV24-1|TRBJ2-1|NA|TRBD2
CATSDRTSGSVNEQFF
TGTGCCACCAGTGATCGGACTAGCGGGAGCGTGAATGAGCAGTTCTTC
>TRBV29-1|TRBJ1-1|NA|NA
CSVAKQPGIRNTEAFF
TGCAGCGTTGCGAAACAACCAGGGATAAGGAACACTGAAGCTTTCTTT
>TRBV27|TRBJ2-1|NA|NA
CASSTYRVGEQFF
TGTGCCAGCAGTACGTACAGGGTTGGGGAGCAGTTCTTC
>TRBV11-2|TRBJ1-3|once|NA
CASSLELSGNTIYF
TGTGCCAGCAGCTTAGAACTGTCTGGAAACACCATATATTTT
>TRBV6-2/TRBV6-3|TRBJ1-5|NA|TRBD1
CASSTTGGHQPQHF
TGTGCCAGCAGTACGACAGGGGGGCATCAGCCCCAGCATTTT
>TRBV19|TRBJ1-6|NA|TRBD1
CASGRQGVNSPLHF
TGTGCCAGTGGGAGGCAGGGGGTTAATTCACCCCTCCACTTT
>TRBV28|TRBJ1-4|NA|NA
CASRVTGTLNEKLFF
TGTGCCAGCAGGGTTACCGGGACACTTAATGAAAAACTGTTTTTT
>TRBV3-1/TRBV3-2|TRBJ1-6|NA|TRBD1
CASSQVQGNSPLHF
TGTGCCAGCAGCCAGGTACAGGGGAATTCACCCCTCCACTTT
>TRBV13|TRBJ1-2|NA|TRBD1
CASSGRTGGPFYGYTF
TGTGCCAGCAGCGGACGGACAGGGGGGCCATTCTATGGCTACACCTTC
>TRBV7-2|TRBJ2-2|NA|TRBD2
CASSPGTSVAAGELFF
TGTGCCAGCAGCCCCGGGACTAGCGTGGCCGCCGGGGAGCTGTTTTTT
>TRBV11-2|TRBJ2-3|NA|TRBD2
CASSPNGLVQYF
TGTGCCAGCAGCCCAAATGGACTAGTACAGTATTTT
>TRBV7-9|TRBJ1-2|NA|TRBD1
CASSLGQSQAYGYTF
TGTGCCAGCAGCTTGGGACAGAGCCAGGCCTATGGCTACACCTTC
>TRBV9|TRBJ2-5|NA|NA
CASSIQGLQETQYF
TGTGCCAGCAGCATACAGGGTCTTCAAGAGACCCAGTACTTC
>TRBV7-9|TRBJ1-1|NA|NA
CASSLGWGGVSEAFF
TGTGCCAGCAGCTTAGGCTGGGGGGGCGTCTCTGAAGCTTTCTTT
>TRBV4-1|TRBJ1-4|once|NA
CASSEGGLGLFF
TGCGCCAGCAGCGAAGGGGGGCTCGGACTGTTTTTT
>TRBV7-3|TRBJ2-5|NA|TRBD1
CASSPYGDRGETQYF
TGTGCCAGCAGCCCCTATGGGGACAGGGGAGAGACCCAGTACTTC
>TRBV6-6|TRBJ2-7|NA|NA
CASSRAGDGYEQYF
TGTGCCAGCAGCCGGGCAGGGGACGGCTACGAGCAGTACTTC
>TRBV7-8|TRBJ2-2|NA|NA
CASSHRDSHTGELFF
TGTGCCAGCAGCCATAGGGACTCACACACCGGGGAGCTGTTTTTT
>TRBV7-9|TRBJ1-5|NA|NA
CASSLGGRGMPQHF
TGTGCCAGCAGCTTAGGCGGCCGAGGGATGCCCCAGCATTTT
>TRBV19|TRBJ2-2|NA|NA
CASSLQIGGELFF
TGTGCCAGTAGCCTGCAAATCGGGGGGGAGCTGTTTTTT
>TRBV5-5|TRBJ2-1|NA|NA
CASSLSAAYSYNEQFF
TGTGCCAGCAGCTTGTCGGCGGCATACTCCTACAATGAGCAGTTCTTC